Listed below are T cell receptor beta chains from one sample, sequenced in a study of T cell changes during pregnancy in multiple sclerosis. Data came from immunoSEQ multiplex PCR; TCRdb stores just in-frame clones and leaves some out. The sample has some 97,000 clones, around nine tenths seen once. The sample here was peripheral blood, taken in the second trimester of pregnancy. The receptor source for this set is a female donor with multiple sclerosis, enrolled in a pregnancy study. CDR3s include the opening cysteine and the closing phenylalanine or tryptophan. The D gene is left open where the match is weak. The size of a clone is reported for some rows only, either as once, few or many, or as a class for expanded clones.

d_call	v_call	clone_size	j_call	cdr3_aa	cdr3_nt
TRBD2	TRBV11-2	NA	TRBJ2-3	CASSLNPGLAGASDTQYF	TGTGCCAGCAGTCTTAATCCGGGACTAGCGGGAGCTTCAGATACGCAGTATTTT
TRBD1	TRBV7-9	NA	TRBJ1-1	CASSPAWGGQGVRNTEAFF	TGTGCCAGCAGCCCGGCCTGGGGGGGACAGGGGGTAAGGAACACTGAAGCTTTCTTT
TRBD2	TRBV7-2	NA	TRBJ2-7	CASSRGGLAYEQYF	TGTGCCAGCAGCCGAGGGGGACTAGCGTACGAGCAGTACTTC
TRBD2	TRBV7-3	NA	TRBJ2-1	CASSLSAGGFYEQFF	TGTGCCAGCAGCTTATCAGCGGGGGGGTTTTATGAGCAGTTCTTC
TRBD2	TRBV6-1	once	TRBJ2-3	CASSDGTSGGTQYF	TGTGCCAGCAGCGACGGGACTAGCGGGGGCACGCAGTATTTT
TRBD1	TRBV5-4	NA	TRBJ1-2	CASSLARQGAVSGYTF	TGTGCCAGCAGCTTGGCCAGGCAGGGGGCGGTTTCTGGCTACACCTTC
NA	TRBV19	NA	TRBJ1-5	CASQMNSNQPQHF	TGTGCCAGCCAGATGAATAGCAATCAGCCCCAGCATTTT
TRBD1	TRBV7-9	NA	TRBJ1-1	CASSLGGGWYDTEAFF	TGTGCCAGCAGCTTAGGAGGGGGCTGGTACGACACTGAAGCTTTCTTT
NA	TRBV10-2	NA	TRBJ2-1	CASSRSSRAYNEQFF	TGCGCCAGCAGTAGGTCTAGCCGGGCCTACAATGAGCAGTTCTTC
TRBD1	TRBV7-9	NA	TRBJ2-7	CASSLGVGTGGSYEQYF	TGTGCCAGCAGCTTAGGTGTCGGGACAGGGGGCTCCTACGAGCAGTACTTC
NA	TRBV5-8	NA	TRBJ1-5	CASATGFNQPQHF	TGTGCCAGCGCCACAGGGTTCAATCAGCCCCAGCATTTT
TRBD2	TRBV28	NA	TRBJ2-3	CASSSDIAGANTQYF	TGTGCCAGCAGTTCGGACATAGCGGGGGCGAATACGCAGTATTTT
TRBD2	TRBV4-2	NA	TRBJ2-7	CASSQSTSPVTEQYF	TGTGCCAGCAGCCAGTCGACTAGCCCCGTAACCGAGCAGTACTTC
NA	TRBV2	NA	TRBJ2-7	CASSLKPYEQYF	TGTGCCAGCAGTCTTAAGCCCTACGAGCAGTACTTC
NA	TRBV5-6	NA	TRBJ2-2	CASSPPTPTGELFF	TGTGCCAGCAGCCCTCCGACACCCACCGGGGAGCTGTTTTTT
NA	TRBV7-2	once	TRBJ2-2	CASSILGANTGELFF	TGTGCCAGCAGCATACTAGGCGCGAACACCGGGGAGCTGTTTTTT
NA	TRBV7-9	NA	TRBJ2-1	CASLLEEYNEQFF	TGTGCCAGCCTTCTCGAGGAGTACAATGAGCAGTTCTTC
TRBD2	TRBV28	NA	TRBJ2-2	CASSRTSGNTGELFF	TGTGCCAGCAGTCGGACTAGCGGGAACACCGGGGAGCTGTTTTTT
NA	TRBV30	NA	TRBJ1-5	CAWSQELDQPQHF	TGTGCCTGGAGCCAAGAATTAGATCAGCCCCAGCATTTT
NA	TRBV11-2	once	TRBJ2-1	CASSFDSSYNEQFF	TGTGCCAGCAGCTTCGACAGCTCCTACAATGAGCAGTTCTTC
NA	TRBV28	NA	TRBJ2-5	CASSLGGGGGGTQYF	TGTGCCAGCAGTTTAGGGGGAGGAGGCGGAGGGACCCAGTACTTC
TRBD1	TRBV5-1	NA	TRBJ2-2	CASSFQPTGGLNTGELFF	TGCGCCAGCAGCTTCCAACCGACAGGGGGCTTAAACACCGGGGAGCTGTTTTTT
NA	TRBV5-6	NA	TRBJ1-1	CASQRPRNTEAFF	TGTGCCAGCCAGCGGCCACGGAACACTGAAGCTTTCTTT
NA	TRBV19	NA	TRBJ2-1	CASSAGLYNEQFF	TGTGCCAGTAGTGCCGGACTTTACAATGAGCAGTTCTTC
NA	TRBV7-9	once	TRBJ1-4	CASSPPGGGSEKLFF	TGTGCCAGCAGCCCACCCGGGGGCGGGAGTGAAAAACTGTTTTTT
TRBD1	TRBV4-2	NA	TRBJ2-7	CASSQVVDRGYEQYF	TGTGCCAGCAGCCAAGTCGTAGACAGGGGCTACGAGCAGTACTTC
NA	TRBV28	NA	TRBJ2-7	CASSSGDSKDEQYF	TGTGCCAGCAGTTCCGGGGATAGTAAGGACGAGCAGTACTTC
NA	TRBV13	NA	TRBJ1-1	CASSLPPSFNTEAFF	TGTGCCAGCAGCCTGCCCCCGAGCTTTAACACTGAAGCTTTCTTT
TRBD1	TRBV2	NA	TRBJ1-2	CASTGDRVNYGYTF	TGTGCCAGCACCGGGGACAGGGTTAACTATGGCTACACCTTC
TRBD1	TRBV7-2	many	TRBJ1-1	CASSFGQGKEAFF	TGTGCCAGCAGCTTTGGACAGGGGAAGGAAGCTTTCTTT
TRBD2	TRBV5-1	NA	TRBJ2-1	CASSDGLDNEQFF	TGCGCCAGCAGCGACGGACTAGACAATGAGCAGTTCTTC
TRBD2	TRBV9	NA	TRBJ2-7	CASSVGPTILRLAGGYEQYF	TGTGCCAGCAGCGTAGGCCCGACTATCCTCCGACTAGCGGGGGGTTACGAGCAGTACTTC
TRBD1	TRBV25-1	NA	TRBJ1-6	CASSGQGANSPLHF	TGTGCCAGCAGTGGACAGGGGGCGAATTCACCCCTCCACTTT
TRBD1	TRBV30	NA	TRBJ1-1	CAWSKETGGGWYYTEAFF	TGTGCCTGGAGTAAAGAGACAGGGGGCGGTTGGTATTATACTGAAGCTTTCTTT
NA	TRBV19	NA	TRBJ1-2	CASSIRAGTNYGYTF	TGTGCCAGTAGTATACGGGCAGGGACTAACTATGGCTACACCTTC
NA	TRBV5-1	NA	TRBJ2-7	CASSAMTGAYEQYF	TGCGCCAGCAGCGCCATGACAGGAGCCTACGAGCAGTACTTC
NA	TRBV5-6	NA	TRBJ2-2	CASSLGSRGVGTGELFF	TGTGCCAGCAGCCTCGGATCGCGGGGCGTGGGCACCGGGGAGCTGTTTTTT
NA	TRBV5-1	NA	TRBJ1-1	CASSPTDRYTEAFF	TGCGCCAGCAGCCCGACAGACCGGTACACTGAAGCTTTCTTT
NA	TRBV9	NA	TRBJ2-2	CASSPRTAGELFF	TGTGCCAGCAGCCCTCGGACAGCCGGGGAGCTGTTTTTT
TRBD1	TRBV7-9	NA	TRBJ2-5	CASSQRTGKPETQYF	TGTGCCAGCAGCCAACGGACAGGGAAACCAGAGACCCAGTACTTC
NA	TRBV9	NA	TRBJ1-3	CASSVAGQLSGNTIYF	TGTGCCAGCAGCGTAGCCGGACAGCTCTCTGGAAACACCATATATTTT
NA	TRBV18	NA	TRBJ1-1	CASSPQGRDTEAFF	TGTGCCAGCTCACCCCAGGGTCGGGACACTGAAGCTTTCTTT
NA	TRBV7-6	NA	TRBJ1-4	CASSPYSGGKLFF	TGTGCCAGCAGCCCATACTCGGGGGGAAAACTGTTTTTT
TRBD2	TRBV9	NA	TRBJ2-5	CASSVGAGGGGETQYF	TGTGCCAGCAGCGTTGGAGCGGGGGGAGGAGGGGAGACCCAGTACTTC
TRBD2	TRBV30	NA	TRBJ2-1	CAWSVLHSGRAYNEQFF	TGTGCCTGGAGTGTTCTTCATAGCGGGAGGGCCTACAATGAGCAGTTCTTC
NA	TRBV30	NA	TRBJ1-2	CAWSVLVSNYGYTF	TGTGCCTGGAGTGTACTGGTTTCTAACTATGGCTACACCTTC
NA	TRBV6-7	NA	TRBJ1-5	CASKVGIIGDGVRVNSNQPQHF	TGTGCCAGCAAGGTGGGGATTATAGGGGATGGGGTCAGAGTAAATAGCAATCAGCCCCAGCATTTT
NA	TRBV6-9	NA	TRBJ2-5	CASSPTRETQYF	TGTGCCAGCAGCCCGACTAGAGAGACCCAGTACTTC
NA	TRBV6-1	NA	TRBJ1-5	CASSEQGGSQPQHF	TGTGCCAGCAGTGAACAGGGAGGGAGTCAGCCCCAGCATTTT
NA	TRBV7-3	NA	TRBJ2-5	CASSLSAGARETQYF	TGTGCCAGCAGCTTATCGGCGGGGGCCCGGGAGACCCAGTACTTC
TRBD2	TRBV30	NA	TRBJ2-1	CAWSGTTYNEQFF	TGTGCCTGGTCCGGGACTACCTACAATGAGCAGTTCTTC
TRBD1	TRBV27	NA	TRBJ2-7	CASSLGRQGASYEQYF	TGTGCCAGCAGTTTGGGCCGACAGGGGGCCTCCTACGAGCAGTACTTC